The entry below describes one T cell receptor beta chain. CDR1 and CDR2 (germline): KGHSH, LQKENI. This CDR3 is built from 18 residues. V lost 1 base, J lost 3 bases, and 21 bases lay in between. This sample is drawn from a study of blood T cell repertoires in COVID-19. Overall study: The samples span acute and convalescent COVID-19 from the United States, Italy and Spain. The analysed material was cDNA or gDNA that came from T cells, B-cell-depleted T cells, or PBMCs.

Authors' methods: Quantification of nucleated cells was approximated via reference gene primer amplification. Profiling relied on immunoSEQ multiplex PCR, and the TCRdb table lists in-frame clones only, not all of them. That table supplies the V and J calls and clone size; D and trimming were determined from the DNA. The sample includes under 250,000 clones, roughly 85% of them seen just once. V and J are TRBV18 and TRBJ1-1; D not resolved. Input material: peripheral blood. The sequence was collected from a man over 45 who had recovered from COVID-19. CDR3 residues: CASSPQDLVSAVHTEAFF. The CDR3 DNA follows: TGTGCCAGCTCACCACAGGATTTGGTTTCTGCGGTTCACACTGAAGCTTTCTTT.